This T cell receptor (beta chain) was captured by sequencing in a study of identical twins. This clonotype turned up a few times. Antigen unknown. A universal primer site came from template switching; cDNA carried unique molecular identifiers. TCRdb reprocessed the 5' RACE reads via MiXCR and lists one record per CDR3 protein. The data contain 690,000 or so distinct CDR3 sequences, more than 6.5% of them seen just once; the ten biggest clones take up roughly 0.97%. General observations from the study: The authors noted that invariant MAIT and iNKT cells could partly confound zero-insertion analyses. Out-of-frame TCR alpha sharing in monozygotic twins exceeded recombination model predictions.

V dropped 0 bases and J dropped 8 bases, with 11 bases sitting between them. CDR1 is LGHNA and CDR2 is YNFKEQ in the germline V gene. CDR3 length: 14 residues. These sequences were also reported in another study, on yellow fever vaccine responses in identical twins. That study reports: Reported findings indicate that twins' vaccine T cell responses seemed partially convergent, partially personalized.

Sequenced sample: PBMCs. This TCR derives from a woman aged 18-29 years in good health. This rearrangement joins TRBV4-2 to TRBJ2-1; D is uncertain. The CDR3 sequence is CASSQDENLDEQFF. The DNA for the CDR3 is TGTGCCAGCAGCCAAGACGAGAATTTAGATGAGCAGTTCTTC.